This T cell receptor beta chain is from a study of blood T cell repertoires in COVID-19. This clone was seen a handful of times. The protocol was immunoSEQ multiplex PCR, while the TCRdb copy is restricted to in-frame clones and leaves out a portion. The table lists some 83,000 clones, 80% of them singletons. The sequence derives from a man aged 60 to 69 with active or convalescent COVID-19. Sequencing input: peripheral blood.

CDR3 in DNA: TGTGCCAGCAGCCCAAGGCCGGGGGGGTACAATGAGCAGTTCTTC. It translates to CASSPRPGGYNEQFF. The chain links TRBV14 to TRBJ2-1, with 8 bases that match TRBD2. The germline gives CDR1 SGHDN, CDR2 FVKESK. The V segment lost 4 bases and the J segment 4 bases; nucleotides outside the gene matches: 6. The CDR3 is 15 residues long.